What follows describes a single TCR beta chain. The antigen remains undetermined. This entry comes from a study of T cell responses to AZD1222 COVID-19 vaccine. General observations from the study: Clonal diversity may have been underestimated in mostly white British donors.

This CDR3 has 15 residues. Germline V gives CDR1 LNHDA, CDR2 SQIVND (reference sequence). The ends lost 3 bases at V and 4 bases at J; junction bases unmatched: 5. Some clones are missing from TCRdb's copy, which holds only in-frame ones; the method was immunoSEQ multiplex PCR. Here the sample spans more than 150,000 clones, 85% to 90% being singletons. This sequence originates from an adult in good health. Sample: peripheral blood, taken on day 0 of AZD1222 vaccination. The chain joins TRBV19 to TRBJ1-5, with 8 bases identical to TRBD1. Here the CDR3 reads CASSMSRGQNQPQHF. The CDR3 DNA is TGTGCCAGTAGTATGAGCAGGGGGCAGAATCAGCCCCAGCATTTT.